Listed below are T cell receptor beta chains from one sample, sequenced in a study of blood T cell repertoires in COVID-19. Libraries were prepared by immunoSEQ multiplex PCR; TCRdb keeps only in-frame clonotypes and omits some of them. Among about 220,000 clones listed, 84% were seen once. The sample comprised peripheral blood. The origin of the receptors is a man aged 45-65 years with active or convalescent COVID-19. The CDR3 runs from the conserved cysteine through the conserved F or W. A D gene is named only where the DNA matches it firmly. Some rows mark clone size as missing; the rest say once, few, many or name a class of expanded clone.

j_call clone_size d_call v_call cdr3_nt cdr3_aa
TRBJ1-2 - - TRBV5-1 TGCGCCAGCAGCTTGGGGCAGGGTAACTATGGCTACACCTTC CASSLGQGNYGYTF
TRBJ2-2 - TRBD2 TRBV9 TGTGCCAGCAGCGCCGGCCGGGACTACCTCGTTCGGGAGCTGTTTTTT CASSAGRDYLVRELFF
TRBJ1-5 - - TRBV5-5 TGTGCCAGCAGCCACACCCTTGGTCTCGCAAGTCAGCCCCAGCATTTT CASSHTLGLASQPQHF
TRBJ2-2 few TRBD2 TRBV6-5 TGTGCCAGCAGTTCCCCACGCGGGGGGGACTCCGGGGAGCTGTTTTTT CASSSPRGGDSGELFF
TRBJ1-2 - - TRBV20-1 TGCAGTGCTAGTGGCAGGCCTCACTATGGCTACACCTTC CSASGRPHYGYTF
TRBJ2-3 - TRBD2 TRBV28 TGTGCCAGCAGTCCAACCCCCGGACTAGCGGGAGGGGATACGCAGTATTTT CASSPTPGLAGGDTQYF
TRBJ2-3 - TRBD2 TRBV3-1/TRBV3-2 TGTGCCAGCAGCCAAGAAATTCCGGGCGGGAGGGCGACAGATACGCAGTATTTT CASSQEIPGGRATDTQYF
TRBJ2-7 - TRBD1 TRBV27 TGTGCCAGCAGATTTTCCGGGACAGCCTCCTACGAGCAGTACTTC CASRFSGTASYEQYF
TRBJ1-6 once - TRBV28 TGTGCCAGCAGTCCGGCGGACAGAGTTAATTCACCCCTCCACTTT CASSPADRVNSPLHF
TRBJ2-3 - - TRBV6-6 TGTGCCAGCAGTTACCAGGGCGCAGATACGCAGTATTTT CASSYQGADTQYF
TRBJ2-3 - - TRBV29-1 TGCAGCGTTCCCGGGATCGGCACAGATACGCAGTATTTT CSVPGIGTDTQYF
TRBJ1-2 - - TRBV29-1 TGCAGCGTTGGGGGGGAAAGGGGTAACTATGGCTACACCTTC CSVGGERGNYGYTF
TRBJ2-7 - - TRBV2 TGTGCCAGCTTGCTCAGGGTCCCTTTGTCCTTC CASLLRVPLSF
TRBJ1-6 - - TRBV2 TGTGCCAGCAGTGTTTATCGGAGCTCCTATAATTCACCCCTCCACTTT CASSVYRSSYNSPLHF
TRBJ1-5 once TRBD1 TRBV24-1 TGTGCCACCAGTGATTCTGATGCCGGGACAGGAAACCAGCCCCAGCATTTT CATSDSDAGTGNQPQHF
TRBJ2-3 - - TRBV5-1 TGCGCCAGCAGCTTTCGTCCGGGCACAGATACGCAGTATTTT CASSFRPGTDTQYF
TRBJ2-5 once - TRBV12-3/TRBV12-4 TGTGCCAGCAGCCCTAGGGGGGGAGAGACCCAGTACTTC CASSPRGGETQYF
TRBJ1-1 few - TRBV27 TGTGCCAGCAGTTCCCCAGGTAACACTGAAGCTTTCTTT CASSSPGNTEAFF
TRBJ2-2 - TRBD1 TRBV3-1/TRBV3-2 TGTGCCAGCAGCCCGTGGACAGGGAACACCGGGGAGCTGTTTTTT CASSPWTGNTGELFF
TRBJ1-1 - - TRBV7-9 TGTGCCAGCAGCCCTATACAGGGTTGGGGAATGAACACTGAAGCTTTCTTT CASSPIQGWGMNTEAFF
TRBJ2-5 - TRBD2 TRBV2 TGTGCCAGCAGTGCATGGGGGGGGGAGACCCAGTACTTC CASSAWGGETQYF
TRBJ2-2 - TRBD2 TRBV5-1 TGCGCCAGCAGCCCGGGACTAGCGGGGTTCGGGTCCGGGGAGCTGTTTTTT CASSPGLAGFGSGELFF
TRBJ2-7 - TRBD1 TRBV7-9 TGTGCCAGCAGCCCACAGGGGGCCTACGAGCAGTACTTC CASSPQGAYEQYF
TRBJ1-2 - - TRBV5-4 TGTGCCAGCAGCCACACTCGGGGATCTGGCTACACCTTC CASSHTRGSGYTF
TRBJ1-6 - TRBD1 TRBV5-1 TGCGCCAGCAGCTTGGGACAGGGTTTGGATAATTCACCCCTCCACTTT CASSLGQGLDNSPLHF
TRBJ1-5 - TRBD1 TRBV6-5 TGTGCCAGCAGTTACTCCTTCAGGGGGAATCAGCCCCAGCATTTT CASSYSFRGNQPQHF
TRBJ1-2 - - TRBV7-9 TGTGCCAGCAAAGCAGTTGGAGTAAACTATGGCTACACCTTC CASKAVGVNYGYTF